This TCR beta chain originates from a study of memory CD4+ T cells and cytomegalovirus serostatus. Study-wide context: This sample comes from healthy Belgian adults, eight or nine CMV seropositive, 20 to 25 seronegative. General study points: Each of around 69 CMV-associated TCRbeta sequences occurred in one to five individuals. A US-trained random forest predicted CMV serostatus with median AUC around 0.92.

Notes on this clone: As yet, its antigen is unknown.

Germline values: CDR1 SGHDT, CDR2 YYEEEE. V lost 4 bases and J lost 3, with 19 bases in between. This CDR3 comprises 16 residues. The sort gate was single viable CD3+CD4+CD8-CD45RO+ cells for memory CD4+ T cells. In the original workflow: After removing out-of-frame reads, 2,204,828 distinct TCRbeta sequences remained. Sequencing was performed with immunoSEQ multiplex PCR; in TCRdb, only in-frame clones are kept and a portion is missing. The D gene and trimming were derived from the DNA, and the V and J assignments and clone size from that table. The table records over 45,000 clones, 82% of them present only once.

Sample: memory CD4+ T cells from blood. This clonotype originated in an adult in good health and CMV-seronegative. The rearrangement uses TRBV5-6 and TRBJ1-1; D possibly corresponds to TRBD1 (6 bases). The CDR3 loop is CASSPRGSFSDTEAFF. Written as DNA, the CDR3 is TGTGCCAGCAGCCCCAGGGGTTCATTTTCGGACACTGAAGCTTTCTTT.